This is a list of T cell receptor beta chains from one sample in a study of OX40 agonist ivuxolimab in advanced cancers. Sequencing used immunoSEQ multiplex PCR; TCRdb keeps in-frame clones, though not all of them. The data show 40,000 to 55,000 clones, roughly 84% seen once. The source was CD4+ or CD8+ T cells sorted from blood, collected in a trial of the OX40 agonist ivuxolimab. All receptors come from an adult with an advanced solid tumor such as melanoma, head and neck, liver or kidney cancer. Each CDR3 is given with its conserved first and last residue. A D gene is named only where the DNA matches it firmly. Clone sizes are given selectively: once, few, many, or a class where the clone is expanded.

>NA|TRBJ2-7|TRBV27|NA
TGTGCCAGCAGTTTCCGGAGTCGCAACGAGCAGTACTTC
CASSFRSRNEQYF
>TRBD2|TRBJ2-1|TRBV19|NA
TGTGCCAGTAGTATGGTGTCTAGCGGGAGGCGGAATGAGCAGTTCTTC
CASSMVSSGRRNEQFF
>NA|TRBJ1-6|TRBV27|NA
TGTGCCAGCAGTAATCAGGGTGTAGGGCCCCTCCACTTT
CASSNQGVGPLHF
>NA|TRBJ1-6|TRBV10-2|NA
TGCGCCAGCAGTGTGCGGGGGGCAACTAATAATTCACCCCTCCACTTT
CASSVRGATNNSPLHF
>TRBD1|TRBJ1-2|TRBV7-2|few
TGTGCCACAAGGACAGGGGATGGCTACACCTTC
CATRTGDGYTF
>NA|TRBJ2-5|TRBV19|NA
TGTGCCAGTAGTATGAGTCTGTGGGAAACTAAAGAGACCCAGTACTTC
CASSMSLWETKETQYF
>TRBD2|TRBJ2-3|TRBV9|NA
TGTGCCAGCAGCGTAGGCGGACTAGCGAGAGATACGCAGTATTTT
CASSVGGLARDTQYF
>NA|TRBJ1-1|TRBV28|NA
TGTGCCAGCACCCCTTCGATGGAGATGAACACTGAAGCTTTCTTT
CASTPSMEMNTEAFF
>TRBD2|TRBJ2-1|TRBV28|few
TGTGCCAGCACCGAACTAGCGGGAGCGTCCTACAATGAGCAGTTCTTC
CASTELAGASYNEQFF
>TRBD2|TRBJ2-7|TRBV5-1|NA
TGCGCCAGCAGCTTGAAACGGGGGGTAAACGAGCAGTACTTC
CASSLKRGVNEQYF
>TRBD1|TRBJ1-4|TRBV5-4|NA
TGTGCCAGCAGCCTTTACAGGGGGAGAGAAAAACTGTTTTTT
CASSLYRGREKLFF
>NA|TRBJ2-7|TRBV30|few
TGTGCCTTGGAGGGGGACAGCTCCTACGAGCAGTACTTC
CALEGDSSYEQYF
>NA|TRBJ2-5|TRBV7-3|NA
TGTGCCAGCAGCCAAAGTCCGGGGACTGAAGAGACCCAGTACTTC
CASSQSPGTEETQYF
>NA|TRBJ1-2|TRBV5-6|once
TGTGCCAGCGGGGAACAGGGCTATGGCTACACCTTC
CASGEQGYGYTF
>NA|TRBJ2-1|TRBV7-8|NA
TGTGCCAGCAGCTTAATAATTCACAATGAGCAGTTCTTC
CASSLIIHNEQFF
>NA|TRBJ1-5|TRBV19|NA
TGTGCCAGTACCACTAGACTGGGGGGGTATAGCAATCAGCCCCAGCATTTT
CASTTRLGGYSNQPQHF
>NA|TRBJ2-7|TRBV2|NA
TGTGCCAGCAGTGAAGCGCTACACTATTACGAGCAGTACTTC
CASSEALHYYEQYF
>TRBD2|TRBJ2-1|TRBV5-1|once
TGCGCCAGCAGCTGGCACACTAGCGGAAGAGATAGGTCCTACAATGAGCAGTTCTTC
CASSWHTSGRDRSYNEQFF
>NA|TRBJ2-3|TRBV11-3|NA
TGTGCCAGCAGCTTCAAAGGGCCGGGGGATACGCAGTATTTT
CASSFKGPGDTQYF
>NA|TRBJ1-5|TRBV19|NA
TGTGCCAGTAAAAAGGCCCAGGGGACTAATCAGCCCCAGCATTTT
CASKKAQGTNQPQHF
>NA|TRBJ1-1|TRBV29-1|NA
TGCAGCGTTGGGGCAGTTCACCCAGAAGCTTTCTTT
CSVGAVHPEAFF
>NA|TRBJ1-1|TRBV7-9|once
TGTGCCAGCGACCCGAGGGGGAACACTGAAGCTTTCTTT
CASDPRGNTEAFF
>TRBD1|TRBJ1-5|TRBV19|NA
TGTGCCAGTCGCCGGGACAGGGACAATCAGCCCCAGCATTTT
CASRRDRDNQPQHF
>NA|TRBJ2-7|TRBV6-5|NA
TGTGCCAGCAGCTTGTCCTCGTACGAGCAGTACTTC
CASSLSSYEQYF
>TRBD1|TRBJ1-1|TRBV18|once
TGTGCCAGCTCACCTCGACAGGGGACCCTCTATAACACTGAAGCTTTCTTT
CASSPRQGTLYNTEAFF
>NA|TRBJ2-4|TRBV5-1|NA
TGCGCCAGCAGACCTGACAGGTTAGCCAAAAACATTCAGTACTTC
CASRPDRLAKNIQYF
>NA|TRBJ2-5|TRBV20-1|NA
TGCAGTGCTAGGGATTTGAAGACCCAGTACTTC
CSARDLKTQYF
>NA|TRBJ1-5|TRBV5-1|NA
TGCGCCAGCAGCTTCGGAGGGCAGGGTCAGCCCCAGCATTTT
CASSFGGQGQPQHF
>TRBD1|TRBJ1-5|TRBV7-2|NA
TGTGCCAGCAGCATCAGGGGGGCCTCTTTGAATCAGCCCCAGCATTTT
CASSIRGASLNQPQHF
>TRBD1|TRBJ2-7|TRBV14|NA
TGTGCCAGCAGCCGGATACGGGACAGGGGGGTAGAGCAGTACTTC
CASSRIRDRGVEQYF
>NA|TRBJ2-1|TRBV28|NA
TGTGCCAGCGGCTTACCAAGCTCCTACAATGAGCAGTTCTTC
CASGLPSSYNEQFF
>TRBD1|TRBJ1-5|TRBV18|NA
TGTGCCAGCTCACCGGGACAGGGACGTATTTCGGGACAGCCCCAGCATTTT
CASSPGQGRISGQPQHF
>TRBD2|TRBJ2-5|TRBV10-2|NA
TGCGCCAGCACAAGGACTAGCGGGAGAGGTTGGGAGACCCAGTACTTC
CASTRTSGRGWETQYF
>NA|TRBJ1-1|TRBV28|NA
TGTGCCAGCAGTTTTCAGGGGTCGAGAACTGAAGCTTTCTTT
CASSFQGSRTEAFF
>TRBD2|TRBJ2-7|TRBV6-5|once
TGTGCCAGCAGAAGACTAGCGGGAGGGCCGAACGAGCAGTACTTC
CASRRLAGGPNEQYF
>TRBD2|TRBJ2-7|TRBV15|NA
TGTGCCACCAGCAGAGCCCCCCGGGAGGGCGTGAGAGAGCAGTACTTC
CATSRAPREGVREQYF
>NA|TRBJ2-3|TRBV5-1|NA
TGCGCCAGCAGCGGACTCACAGATACGCAGTATTTT
CASSGLTDTQYF
>NA|TRBJ2-7|TRBV6-6|NA
TGTGCCAGCACCCTCATCGACGGGTTGGGGGAGCAGTACTTC
CASTLIDGLGEQYF
>NA|TRBJ2-5|TRBV7-3|NA
TGTGCCAGCAGCTTAACGTTAACAGAGACCCAGTACTTC
CASSLTLTETQYF
>NA|TRBJ1-5|TRBV19|NA
TGTGCCACCCACACCAATAAATTCGACAGATTGCAGCCCCAGCATTTT
CATHTNKFDRLQPQHF
>NA|TRBJ1-2|TRBV5-1|NA
TGCGCCAGCAGCTTGGTCTTTCGTGCGGGCGACTATGGCTACACCTTC
CASSLVFRAGDYGYTF
>NA|TRBJ2-4|TRBV23-1|NA
TGCGCCAGCAGTCACAGGGGTTCCGCCAAAAACATTCAGTACTTC
CASSHRGSAKNIQYF
>TRBD1|TRBJ1-2|TRBV4-1|NA
TGCGCCAGCAGCCAAGAGTGGGGAGGGGGCCTAGGTGGCTACACCTTC
CASSQEWGGGLGGYTF
>NA|TRBJ1-2|TRBV4-2|NA
TGTGCCAGCAGCCAAGACGGGGGGTCGAACTATGGCTACACCTTC
CASSQDGGSNYGYTF
>TRBD1|TRBJ2-5|TRBV5-4|NA
TGTGCCAGCAGCACGGGACAGGGAACTTTTCGCCAAGAGACCCAGTACTTC
CASSTGQGTFRQETQYF
>NA|TRBJ2-7|TRBV21-1|once
TGTGCCAGCAGCAAAGTTGCAGATGTAGACGAGCAGTACTTC
CASSKVADVDEQYF
>NA|TRBJ1-3|TRBV7-2|NA
TGTGCCAGCAGCTTAGGCCCCAGCTCTGGAAACACCATATATTTT
CASSLGPSSGNTIYF
>NA|TRBJ2-7|TRBV7-2|NA
TGTGCCAGCAGCTTAGTGGGTAGCGGCTCATACGAGCAGTACTTC
CASSLVGSGSYEQYF